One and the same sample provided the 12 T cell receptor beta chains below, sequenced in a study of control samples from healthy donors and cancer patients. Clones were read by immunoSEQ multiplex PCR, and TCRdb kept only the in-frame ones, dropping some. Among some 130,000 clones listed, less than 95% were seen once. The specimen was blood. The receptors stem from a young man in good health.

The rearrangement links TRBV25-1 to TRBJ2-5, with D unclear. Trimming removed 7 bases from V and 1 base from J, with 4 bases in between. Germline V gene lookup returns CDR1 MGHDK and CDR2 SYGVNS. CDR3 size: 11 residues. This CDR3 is CASNAQETQYF. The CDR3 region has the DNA TGTGCCAGCAATGCCCAAGAGACCCAGTACTTC.

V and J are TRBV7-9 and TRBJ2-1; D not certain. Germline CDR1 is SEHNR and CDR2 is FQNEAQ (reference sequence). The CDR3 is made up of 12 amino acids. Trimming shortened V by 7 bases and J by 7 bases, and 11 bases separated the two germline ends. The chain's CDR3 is CASNPPSNEQFF. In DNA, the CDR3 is TGTGCCAGCAATCCACCGAGTAATGAGCAGTTCTTC. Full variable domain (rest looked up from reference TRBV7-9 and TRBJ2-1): DTGVSQNPRHKITKRGQNVTFRCDPISEHNRLYWYRQTLGQGPEFLTYFQNEAQLEKSRLLSDRFSAERPKGSFSTLEIQRTEQGDSAMYLCASNPPSNEQFFGPGTRLTVL.

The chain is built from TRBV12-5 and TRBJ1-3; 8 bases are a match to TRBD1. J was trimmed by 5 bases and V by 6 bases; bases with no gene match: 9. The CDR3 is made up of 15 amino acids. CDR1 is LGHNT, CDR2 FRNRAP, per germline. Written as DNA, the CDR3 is TGTGCTAGTGGCCTGACAGGGGAACCGCGAAACACCATATATTTT. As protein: CASGLTGEPRNTIYF.

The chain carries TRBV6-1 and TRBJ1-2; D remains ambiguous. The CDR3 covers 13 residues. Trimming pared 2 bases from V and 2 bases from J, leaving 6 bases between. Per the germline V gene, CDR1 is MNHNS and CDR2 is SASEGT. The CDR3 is CASSEPGNYGYTF. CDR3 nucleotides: TGTGCCAGCAGTGAACCAGGCAACTATGGCTACACCTTC.

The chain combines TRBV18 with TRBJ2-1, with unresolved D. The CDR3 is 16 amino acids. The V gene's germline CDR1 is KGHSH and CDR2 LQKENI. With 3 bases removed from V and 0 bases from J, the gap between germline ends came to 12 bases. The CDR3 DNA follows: TGTGCCAGCTCACCCGAGGACGGAAGCTCCTACAATGAGCAGTTCTTC. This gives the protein CASSPEDGSSYNEQFF.

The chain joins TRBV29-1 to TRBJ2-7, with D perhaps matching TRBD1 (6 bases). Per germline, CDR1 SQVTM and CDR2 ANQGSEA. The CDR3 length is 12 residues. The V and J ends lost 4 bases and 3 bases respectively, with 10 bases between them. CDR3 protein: CSVVGAFYEQYF. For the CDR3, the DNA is TGCAGCGTTGTGGGGGCATTCTACGAGCAGTACTTC.

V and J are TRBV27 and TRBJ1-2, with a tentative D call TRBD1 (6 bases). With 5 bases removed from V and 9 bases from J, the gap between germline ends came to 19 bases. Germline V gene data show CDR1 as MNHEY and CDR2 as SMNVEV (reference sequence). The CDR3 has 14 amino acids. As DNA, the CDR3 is TGTGCCAGCAGTCCAGACGACAGGACTATGAGCTACACCTTC. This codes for CASSPDDRTMSYTF.

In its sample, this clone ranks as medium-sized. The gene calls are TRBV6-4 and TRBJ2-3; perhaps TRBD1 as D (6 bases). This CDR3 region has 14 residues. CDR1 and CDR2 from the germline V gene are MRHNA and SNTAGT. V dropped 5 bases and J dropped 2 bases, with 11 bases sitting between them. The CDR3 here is CASSTGTTTDTQYF. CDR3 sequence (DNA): TGTGCCAGCAGTACCGGGACAACCACAGATACGCAGTATTTT.

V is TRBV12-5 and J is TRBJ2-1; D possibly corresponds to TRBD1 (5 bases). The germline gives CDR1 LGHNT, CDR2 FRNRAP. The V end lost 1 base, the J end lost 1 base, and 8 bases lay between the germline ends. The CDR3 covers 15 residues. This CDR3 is CASGLGQISYNEQFF. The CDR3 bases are TGTGCTAGTGGTTTGGGACAGATTTCCTACAATGAGCAGTTCTTC.

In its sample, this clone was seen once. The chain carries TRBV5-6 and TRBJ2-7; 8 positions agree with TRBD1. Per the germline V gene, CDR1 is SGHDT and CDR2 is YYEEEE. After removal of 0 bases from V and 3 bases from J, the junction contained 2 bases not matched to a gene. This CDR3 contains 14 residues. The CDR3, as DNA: TGTGCCAGCAGCTTGGCCGGACAGGGCTACGAGCAGTACTTC. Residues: CASSLAGQGYEQYF.

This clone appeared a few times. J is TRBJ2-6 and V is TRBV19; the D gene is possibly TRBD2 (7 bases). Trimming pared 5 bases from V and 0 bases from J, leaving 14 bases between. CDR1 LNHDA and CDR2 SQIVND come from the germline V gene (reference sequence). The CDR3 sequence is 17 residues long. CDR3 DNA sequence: TGTGCCAGTAGTTCTTATAGGGGGGGCTCTGGGGCCAACGTCCTGACTTTC. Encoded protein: CASSSYRGGSGANVLTF.

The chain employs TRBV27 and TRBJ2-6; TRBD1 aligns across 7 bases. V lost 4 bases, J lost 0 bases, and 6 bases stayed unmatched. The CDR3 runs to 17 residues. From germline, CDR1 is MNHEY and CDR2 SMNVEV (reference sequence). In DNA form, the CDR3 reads TGTGCCAGCAGTTCGACAGGGTCAATCTCTGGGGCCAACGTCCTGACTTTC. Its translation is CASSSTGSISGANVLTF.